This is a list of T cell receptor beta chains from one sample in a study of Ad26.COV2.S vaccination and SARS-CoV-2 variants. Profiling relied on immunoSEQ multiplex PCR, and the TCRdb table lists in-frame clones only, not all of them. The sample comprises about 420,000 clones, roughly 90% of which are singletons, and 3.6% rests with the top ten. The sample in question was peripheral blood, obtained in a trial of Ad26.COV2.S vaccine versus placebo. Receptors originate from a person aged 18-65 years who received the Ad26.COV2.S COVID-19 vaccine or a placebo. CDR3s include the opening cysteine and the closing phenylalanine or tryptophan. D genes are given only for firm matches. Clone size is not always given. Where it is, it says once, few, many or a class for expanded clones.

size	D	V	J	CDR3	DNA
-	-	TRBV7-9	TRBJ1-2	CASSTGQPEWYGYTF	TGTGCCAGCAGCACCGGACAGCCAGAGTGGTATGGCTACACCTTC
-	-	TRBV4-3	TRBJ2-1	CASSLGRSSYNEQFF	TGCGCCAGCAGCCTCGGCAGGAGCTCCTACAATGAGCAGTTCTTC
once	TRBD2	TRBV5-1	TRBJ2-3	CASSRSTSDPPDTQYF	TGCGCCAGCAGCCGTTCGACTAGCGACCCGCCGGATACGCAGTATTTT
-	TRBD1	TRBV6-1	TRBJ2-7	CASSERTGSSYEQYF	TGTGCCAGCAGTGAACGGACAGGGAGCTCCTACGAGCAGTACTTC
-	-	TRBV7-6	TRBJ1-1	CASSREPEMNTEAFF	TGTGCCAGCAGTCGCGAACCGGAAATGAACACTGAAGCTTTCTTT
-	-	TRBV28	TRBJ1-1	CASSLVKFWNTEAFF	TGTGCCAGCAGCTTGGTGAAGTTTTGGAACACTGAAGCTTTCTTT
-	TRBD1	TRBV7-8	TRBJ1-2	CASSLQGERGYTF	TGTGCCAGCAGCTTACAGGGGGAGAGAGGCTACACCTTC
once	TRBD1	TRBV14	TRBJ2-5	CASSHFRDREPEETQYF	TGTGCCAGCAGCCATTTTCGGGACAGGGAGCCAGAAGAGACCCAGTACTTC
-	-	TRBV4-3	TRBJ2-3	CASSQDMGPGTQYF	TGCGCCAGCAGCCAAGATATGGGGCCCGGTACGCAGTATTTT
few	-	TRBV19	TRBJ1-2	CASSLSGRGSNYGYTF	TGTGCCAGTAGCCTCTCGGGAAGGGGCTCTAACTATGGCTACACCTTC
-	TRBD2	TRBV6-2/TRBV6-3	TRBJ2-1	CASSRPASGAYNEQFF	TGTGCCAGCAGCCGACCGGCTAGCGGAGCTTACAATGAGCAGTTCTTC
-	-	TRBV12-3/TRBV12-4	TRBJ2-3	CASSLWTDTQYF	TGTGCCAGCAGTTTATGGACAGATACGCAGTATTTT
-	TRBD1	TRBV4-1	TRBJ1-4	CASSRRTGQNEKLFF	TGCGCCAGCAGCCGCCGGACAGGGCAGAATGAAAAACTGTTTTTT
-	TRBD1	TRBV28	TRBJ1-1	CASSLGLGTGLTEAFF	TGTGCCAGCAGTTTAGGTCTCGGGACAGGTTTGACTGAAGCTTTCTTT
-	-	TRBV12-3/TRBV12-4	TRBJ2-5	CASSYSPTETQYF	TGTGCCAGCAGTTATTCCCCCACAGAGACCCAGTACTTC
-	-	TRBV18	TRBJ1-1	CASSPITNTEAFF	TGTGCCAGCTCACCCATAACGAACACTGAAGCTTTCTTT
-	-	TRBV30	TRBJ2-3	CAWSVGPSPDTQYF	TGTGCCTGGAGTGTAGGGCCTTCCCCAGATACGCAGTATTTT
few	-	TRBV24-1	TRBJ2-7	CATSDYTPEQYF	TGTGCCACCAGTGATTATACTCCCGAGCAGTACTTC
-	TRBD1	TRBV19	TRBJ1-1	CASSIAPPGQGWGDTEAFF	TGTGCCAGTAGTATAGCTCCTCCGGGACAGGGATGGGGGGACACTGAAGCTTTCTTT
-	-	TRBV18	TRBJ1-3	CASSPGSNTIYF	TGTGCCAGCTCACCAGGGTCCAACACCATATATTTT
-	-	TRBV5-4	TRBJ2-7	CASSFRSGYEQYF	TGTGCCAGCAGCTTTAGGTCGGGCTACGAGCAGTACTTC
-	-	TRBV23-1	TRBJ2-2	CASSRRENTGELFF	TGCGCCAGCAGTCGGCGAGAGAACACCGGGGAGCTGTTTTTT
-	-	TRBV15	TRBJ2-5	CATSRHRGGTQYF	TGTGCCACCAGCAGGCATAGGGGGGGGACCCAGTACTTC